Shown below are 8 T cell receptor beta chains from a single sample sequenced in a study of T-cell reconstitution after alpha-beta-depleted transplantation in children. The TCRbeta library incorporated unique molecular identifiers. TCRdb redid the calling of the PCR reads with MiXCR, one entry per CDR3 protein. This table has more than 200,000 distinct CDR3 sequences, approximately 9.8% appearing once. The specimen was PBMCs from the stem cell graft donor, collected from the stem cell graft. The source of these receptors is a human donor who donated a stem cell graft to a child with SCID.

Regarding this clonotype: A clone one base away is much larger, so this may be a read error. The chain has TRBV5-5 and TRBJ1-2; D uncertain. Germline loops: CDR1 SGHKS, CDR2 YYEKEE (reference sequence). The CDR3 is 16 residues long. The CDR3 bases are TGTGCCAGCAGCTTACCCGGAGAAGGCCGAATTTATGGCGACACCTTC. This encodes CASSLPGEGRIYGDTF.

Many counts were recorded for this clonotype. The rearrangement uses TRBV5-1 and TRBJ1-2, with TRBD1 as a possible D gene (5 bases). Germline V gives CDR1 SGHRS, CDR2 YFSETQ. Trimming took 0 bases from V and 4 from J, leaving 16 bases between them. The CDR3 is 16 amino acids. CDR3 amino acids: CASSLVSPQGSYGYTF. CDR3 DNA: TGCGCCAGCAGCTTGGTCTCACCCCAGGGAAGCTATGGCTACACCTTC.

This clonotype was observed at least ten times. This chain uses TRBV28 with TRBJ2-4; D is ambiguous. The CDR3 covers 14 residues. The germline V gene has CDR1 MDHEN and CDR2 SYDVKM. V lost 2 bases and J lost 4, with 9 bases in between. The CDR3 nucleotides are TGTGCCAGCAGTTTAAGGACGGATAAAAACATTCAGTACTTC. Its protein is CASSLRTDKNIQYF.

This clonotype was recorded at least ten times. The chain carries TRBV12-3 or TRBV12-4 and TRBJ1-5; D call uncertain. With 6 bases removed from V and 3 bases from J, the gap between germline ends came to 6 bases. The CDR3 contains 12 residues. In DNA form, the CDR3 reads TGTGCCAGCAGCGCAGACAATCAGCCCCAGCATTTT. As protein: CASSADNQPQHF.

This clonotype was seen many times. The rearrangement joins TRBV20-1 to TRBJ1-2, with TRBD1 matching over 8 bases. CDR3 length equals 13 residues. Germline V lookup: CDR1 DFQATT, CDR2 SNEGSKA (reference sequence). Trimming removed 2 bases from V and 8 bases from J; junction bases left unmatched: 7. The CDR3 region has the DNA TGCAGTGCTAGATTACAGGGGGTAGGAGGCTACACCTTC. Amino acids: CSARLQGVGGYTF.

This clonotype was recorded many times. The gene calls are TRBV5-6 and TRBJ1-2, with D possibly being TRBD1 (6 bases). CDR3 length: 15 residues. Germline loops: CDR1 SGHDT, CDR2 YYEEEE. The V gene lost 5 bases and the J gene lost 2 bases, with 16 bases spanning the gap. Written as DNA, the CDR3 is TGTGCCAGCAGGATGCAGGGGTGGCGGAACTATGGCTACACCTTC. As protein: CASRMQGWRNYGYTF.

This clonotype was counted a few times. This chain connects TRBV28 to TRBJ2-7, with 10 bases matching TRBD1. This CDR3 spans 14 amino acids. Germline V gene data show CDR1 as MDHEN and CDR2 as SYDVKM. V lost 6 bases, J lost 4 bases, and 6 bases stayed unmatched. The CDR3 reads CASSRTGGRYEQYF. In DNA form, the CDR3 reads TGTGCCAGCAGCCGGACAGGGGGGAGGTACGAGCAGTACTTC.

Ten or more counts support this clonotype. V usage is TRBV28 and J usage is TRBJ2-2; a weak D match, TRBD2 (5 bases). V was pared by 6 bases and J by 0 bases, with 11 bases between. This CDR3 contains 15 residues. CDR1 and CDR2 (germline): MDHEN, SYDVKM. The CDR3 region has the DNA TGTGCCAGCAGGGCAGGACTTCCGAACACCGGGGAGCTGTTTTTT. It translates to CASRAGLPNTGELFF.